This TCR beta chain derives from a study of CD8+CD57+ T cells in acquired aplastic anemia. Looking at the study overall: Sorted CD4+ and CD8+ cell DNA averaged roughly 3.2 ug. Overall study findings and caveats: Comparison of patients with controls identified around 28 shared CD8+ CDR3 sequences. Significance was not reached for CD8+ Simpson's diversity between patients and controls.

Genomic DNA provided the template from which TCR beta VDJ and CDR3 profiles were obtained. TCRdb processed the reads anew with MiXCR; each CDR3 protein has one entry. The data show roughly 420,000 distinct CDR3 sequences, with around 68% seen just once and 4% held by the top ten. The CDR3 contains 14 residues. Per germline, CDR1 LNHDA and CDR2 SQIVND (reference sequence). With 9 bases removed from V and 2 bases from J, the gap between germline ends came to 13 bases. Concerning this clonotype itself: Its antigen remains unknown. This may be a read error: a much more frequent sequence differs by one nucleotide.

The chain has TRBV19 and TRBJ2-2; possibly TRBD1 for D (6 bases). Sequenced material: sorted CD4+, CD8+, or CD8+CD57+ T cells (not recorded which) from PBMCs. The clonotype was recovered from a human donor in good health, serving as a control. This CDR3 reads CASGPGQNTGELFF. CDR3 DNA sequence: TGTGCCAGCGGACCGGGACAAAACACCGGGGAGCTGTTTTTT.